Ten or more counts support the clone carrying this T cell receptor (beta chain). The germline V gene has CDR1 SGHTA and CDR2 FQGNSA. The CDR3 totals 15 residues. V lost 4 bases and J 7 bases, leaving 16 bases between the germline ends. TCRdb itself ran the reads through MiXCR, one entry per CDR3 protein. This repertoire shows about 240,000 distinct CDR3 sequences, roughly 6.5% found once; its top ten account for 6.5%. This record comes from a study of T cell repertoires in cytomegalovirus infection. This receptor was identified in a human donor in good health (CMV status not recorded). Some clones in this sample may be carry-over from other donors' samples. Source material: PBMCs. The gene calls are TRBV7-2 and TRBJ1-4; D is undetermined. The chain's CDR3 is CASSSPALAGEKLFF. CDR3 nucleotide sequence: TGTGCCAGCAGCTCCCCGGCCCTAGCCGGTGAAAAACTGTTTTTT.